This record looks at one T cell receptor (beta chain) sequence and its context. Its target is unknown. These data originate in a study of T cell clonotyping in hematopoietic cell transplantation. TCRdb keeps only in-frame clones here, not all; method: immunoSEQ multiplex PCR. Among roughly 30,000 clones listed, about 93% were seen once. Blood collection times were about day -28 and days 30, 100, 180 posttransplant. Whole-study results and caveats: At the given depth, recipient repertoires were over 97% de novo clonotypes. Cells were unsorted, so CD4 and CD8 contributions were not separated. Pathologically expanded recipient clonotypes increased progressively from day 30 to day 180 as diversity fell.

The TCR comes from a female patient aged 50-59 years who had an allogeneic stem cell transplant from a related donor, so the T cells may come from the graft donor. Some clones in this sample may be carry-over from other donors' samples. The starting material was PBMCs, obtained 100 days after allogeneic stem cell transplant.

DNA of the CDR3: TGTGCCAGCAGCTCCTCAACAGGGGTAGGGGGTAGGGGCACTGAAGCTTTCTTT. Translated: CASSSSTGVGGRGTEAFF. The chain has TRBV7-8 and TRBJ1-1; 7 nucleotides align to TRBD1. V shed 4 bases and J 4 bases; nucleotides not matched to a gene: 18. The length of the CDR3 is 18 residues. Germline-derived CDR1 and CDR2 are SGHVS and FQNEAQ.